Below, 29 T cell receptor beta chains from the same sample are listed, as sequenced in a study of CD8 T cells in Susac syndrome. When the RNA was reverse transcribed, random hexamers were used with an input of roughly 0.5 to 1 ug. One entry per CDR3 protein results from TCRdb running MiXCR on the immunoSEQ multiplex PCR reads. The sample has 95,000 or so distinct CDR3 sequences; approximately 95% are singletons. The sample comprised CD8+ T cells from PBMCs. The receptors come from a human donor in good health.

This chain links TRBV7-6 with TRBJ2-5, with 10 bases that match TRBD1. Germline CDR1 reads SGHVS; CDR2 reads FNYEAQ. The CDR3 loop spans 13 amino acids. V shed 5 bases and J 9 bases; nucleotides not matched to a gene: 6. The CDR3 nucleotides are TGTGCCAGCAGCCCGGGACAGGGGTTGGCCCAGTACTTC. Protein sequence: CASSPGQGLAQYF.

The chain couples TRBV12-3 or TRBV12-4 to TRBJ2-3, with D possibly being TRBD1 (6 bases). This CDR3 is built from 14 residues. V lost 8 bases, J lost 3 bases, and 15 bases lay in between. The CDR3 sequence: CASSRGGRTDTQYF. CDR3 DNA sequence: TGTGCCAGCTCTCGTGGGGGCCGAACAGATACGCAGTATTTT.

V gene TRBV14 combines with J gene TRBJ2-5; maybe TRBD1 (6 bases). The V and J ends lost 4 bases and 1 base respectively, with 16 bases between them. CDR3 length: 16 residues. Germline V gene lookup returns CDR1 SGHDN and CDR2 FVKESK. CDR3 nucleotides: TGTGCCAGCAGCCCAGATTTGTGGGGGCCCCAAGAGACCCAGTACTTC. Translated, it gives CASSPDLWGPQETQYF.

V and J are TRBV9 and TRBJ2-3; D possibly corresponds to TRBD2 (6 bases). This CDR3 spans 15 amino acids. V was cut by 3 bases and J by 2 bases, with 13 bases left in between. Looked up from germline, CDR1 is SGDLS and CDR2 is YYNGEE. The CDR3 region has the DNA TGTGCCAGCAGCGAGTCCGGGAGAGACACAGATACGCAGTATTTT. Protein product: CASSESGRDTDTQYF.

V is TRBV9 and J is TRBJ2-3; D might be TRBD2 (6 bases). The CDR3 is 14 residues long. The germline gives CDR1 SGDLS, CDR2 YYNGEE. V was cut by 1 base and J by 3 bases, with 9 bases left in between. CDR3 loop: CASSVRGGTDTQYF. CDR3 nucleotides: TGTGCCAGCAGCGTACGAGGAGGGACAGATACGCAGTATTTT.

The CDR3 here is CASSEWTGDMYEQYF. CDR3 in DNA: TGTGCCAGCAGTGAATGGACAGGGGACATGTACGAGCAGTACTTC. V is TRBV6-1 and J is TRBJ2-7, with 9 bases that match TRBD1. The CDR3 contains 15 residues. With V trimmed by 2 bases and J by 4 bases, 6 bases remained unmatched. Germline CDR1 reads MNHNS; CDR2 reads SASEGT.

The rearrangement uses TRBV10-3 and TRBJ2-3; the D is unclear. CDR1 is ENHRY, CDR2 SYGVKD, per germline. V gave up 2 bases and J gave up 2 bases, with 14 bases separating them. This CDR3 has 16 residues. The CDR3 loop is CAISEIGGILTDTQYF. The DNA of the CDR3 is TGTGCCATCAGTGAGATCGGTGGCATCCTCACAGATACGCAGTATTTT.

V gene TRBV2 combines with J gene TRBJ1-5; D is unresolved. The V gene lost 4 bases and the J gene lost 3 bases, with 13 bases spanning the gap. This CDR3 is built from 15 residues. The germline V gene has CDR1 SNHLY and CDR2 FYNNEI. The CDR3 sequence: CASSAPTTNNQPQHF. CDR3 sequence (DNA): TGTGCCAGCAGTGCCCCGACAACAAACAATCAGCCCCAGCATTTT.

The chain has TRBV20-1 and TRBJ2-7; D ambiguous. The CDR3 covers 13 residues. V lost 3 bases, J lost 1 base, and 10 bases lay in between. In germline, CDR1 is DFQATT, CDR2 SNEGSKA (reference sequence). The CDR3 DNA reads as TGCAGTGCTAGGGATGCATTGTCCTACGAGCAGTACTTC. Translated: CSARDALSYEQYF.

V and J are TRBV29-1 and TRBJ1-3; 7 nucleotides match TRBD1. The CDR3 spans 14 residues. Germline V gene sequence: CDR1 SQVTM, CDR2 ANQGSEA. Trimming at V came to 4 bases and at J to 0 bases, leaving 3 bases not matched to a gene. CDR3 DNA: TGCAGCGTTGTACAGGGGTCCTCTGGAAACACCATATATTTT. Encoded protein: CSVVQGSSGNTIYF.

This rearrangement joins TRBV9 to TRBJ1-1; tentatively, D is TRBD1 (6 bases). CDR1 is SGDLS, CDR2 YYNGEE, per germline. CDR3 size: 16 residues. Trimming pared 3 bases from V and 1 base from J, leaving 16 bases between. The CDR3 is CASSEGGDLSNTEAFF. The CDR3 DNA follows: TGTGCCAGCAGCGAGGGGGGGGATCTCTCGAACACTGAAGCTTTCTTT.

The V gene is TRBV2, the J gene TRBJ2-2, with D possibly matching TRBD1 (6 bases). Per germline, CDR1 SNHLY and CDR2 FYNNEI. Trimming removed 7 bases at V and 3 bases at J, with 15 bases between. The CDR3 loop spans 15 amino acids. The CDR3 DNA follows: TGTGCCAGCATCGGACAGTTTGGCGACACCGGGGAGCTGTTTTTT. It yields the protein CASIGQFGDTGELFF.

The rearrangement joins TRBV5-1 to TRBJ2-1; 11 bases match TRBD2. The CDR3 consists of 16 residues. Germline-derived CDR1 and CDR2 are SGHRS and YFSETQ. V was pared by 3 bases and J by 8 bases, with 10 bases of the junction left unmatched. The CDR3 protein is CASSSMTSGVRDEQFF. CDR3 sequence (DNA): TGCGCCAGCAGCTCCATGACTAGCGGGGTTAGGGATGAGCAGTTCTTC.

The V call is TRBV7-3, the J call TRBJ2-3; TRBD2 matches 10 bases. From germline, CDR1 is SGHTA and CDR2 FQGTGA. The V segment lost 3 bases and the J segment 2 bases; nucleotides outside the gene matches: 2. This CDR3 spans 15 amino acids. CDR3 DNA: TGTGCCAGCAGCTTTCTAGCGGGGGCCACAGATACGCAGTATTTT. Its translation is CASSFLAGATDTQYF. Looking up the rest from reference TRBV7-3 and TRBJ2-3 gives the full variable domain: GAGVSQTPSNKVTEKGKYVELRCDPISGHTALYWYRQSLGQGPEFLIYFQGTGAADDSGLPNDRFFAVRPEGSVSTLKIQRTERGDSAVYLCASSFLAGATDTQYFGPGTRLTVL.

As DNA, the CDR3 is TGTGCCAGCGGAGGGGGGCGAAAAGAGACCCAGTACTTC. The encoded protein is CASGGGRKETQYF. The chain links TRBV7-9 to TRBJ2-5; D possibly matches TRBD1 or TRBD2 (6 bases each). CDR1 and CDR2 (germline): SEHNR, FQNEAQ (reference sequence). This CDR3 comprises 13 residues. V dropped 8 bases and J dropped 3 bases, with 13 bases sitting between them.

This chain uses TRBV29-1 with TRBJ2-7, with 12 bases identical to TRBD2. Germline V gene sequence: CDR1 SQVTM, CDR2 ANQGSEA. V gave up 1 base and J gave up 5 bases; unmatched junction bases: 6. This CDR3 spans 15 amino acids. CDR3 protein: CSVEGTSGAPNEQYF. CDR3 DNA sequence: TGCAGCGTTGAAGGGACTAGCGGGGCCCCCAACGAGCAGTACTTC.

The chain recombines TRBV6-5 with TRBJ2-7; 7 nucleotides match TRBD2. Germline V gives CDR1 MNHEY, CDR2 SVGAGI. After removal of 2 bases from V and 4 bases from J, the junction contained 5 bases not matched to a gene. CDR3 length: 14 amino acids. The CDR3 here is CASSYDGGRYEQYF. The CDR3 nucleotides are TGTGCCAGCAGTTACGACGGGGGGAGGTACGAGCAGTACTTC.

The chain combines TRBV4-1 with TRBJ1-1; no clear D gene. The V end was cut by 0 bases, the J end by 0 bases, with 11 bases between. Looked up from germline, CDR1 is MGHRA and CDR2 is YSYEKL. The CDR3 loop spans 16 amino acids. This chain's CDR3 is CASSQELGVMNTEAFF. In DNA form, the CDR3 reads TGCGCCAGCAGCCAAGAGCTTGGGGTAATGAACACTGAAGCTTTCTTT.

This chain links TRBV7-8 with TRBJ1-2; no definite D call. V gave up 3 bases and J gave up 6 bases, with 17 bases separating them. CDR1 is SGHVS, CDR2 FQNEAQ, per germline. The CDR3 sequence is 15 residues long. The CDR3 is CASSFSRVWRDGYTF. The CDR3 region has the DNA TGTGCCAGCAGCTTTTCGAGAGTTTGGCGGGATGGCTACACCTTC.

The CDR3 region is CASSPLGRLTYHNEQFF. The CDR3, as DNA: TGTGCCAGCAGCCCCCTCGGACGCTTAACTTACCACAATGAGCAGTTCTTC. J is TRBJ2-1 and V is TRBV3-1; D ambiguous. Trimming cost V 4 bases and J 5 bases, with 21 bases left between them. The CDR3 sequence is 17 residues long. The germline V gene encodes CDR1 LGHDT and CDR2 YNNKEL (reference sequence).

The chain recombines TRBV18 with TRBJ2-3; D may be TRBD2 (5 bases). Germline V gene lookup returns CDR1 KGHSH and CDR2 LQKENI. The CDR3 contains 16 residues. Deletions cut 2 bases from V and 4 bases from J, with 16 bases between. The CDR3: CASSPSLRGQSDTQYF. The CDR3 region has the DNA TGTGCCAGCTCACCATCCCTCCGGGGTCAGTCAGATACGCAGTATTTT.

As DNA, the CDR3 is TGTGCCAGCACCCCTAGGTCAGACTATGGCTACACCTTC. Its translation is CASTPRSDYGYTF. The chain recombines TRBV7-9 with TRBJ1-2; D call uncertain. Trimming cost V 7 bases and J 3 bases, with 12 bases left between them. Per the germline V gene, CDR1 is SEHNR and CDR2 is FQNEAQ (reference sequence). This CDR3 has 13 residues.

V gene TRBV19 combines with J gene TRBJ1-2; TRBD1 might be the D (5 bases). Trimming pared 5 bases from V and 5 bases from J, leaving 12 bases between. Germline CDR1 reads LNHDA; CDR2 reads SQIVND (reference sequence). The CDR3 covers 13 residues. Here the CDR3 DNA reads TGTGCCAGTAGTGGGACTCTAAATTATGGCTACACCTTC. Protein sequence: CASSGTLNYGYTF.

V and J are TRBV20-1 and TRBJ2-3, with 10 positions matching TRBD2. CDR3 length: 15 amino acids. The germline V gene encodes CDR1 DFQATT and CDR2 SNEGSKA (reference sequence). Germline trimming cut 3 bases from V and 1 base from J; bases unmatched to any gene: 4. The CDR3, as DNA: TGCAGTGCTAGTTTCGGGACTAGCGGCACAGATACGCAGTATTTT. It is translated as CSASFGTSGTDTQYF.

The rearrangement uses TRBV12-5 and TRBJ2-7, with 11 bases lining up with TRBD1. V lost 6 bases and J lost 4; bases outside the gene matches: 8. Germline V lookup: CDR1 LGHNT, CDR2 FRNRAP. This CDR3 has 15 amino acids. This CDR3 reads CASGRPGQGEYEQYF. CDR3 in DNA: TGTGCTAGTGGCCGACCGGGACAGGGGGAGTACGAGCAGTACTTC.

This chain connects TRBV7-9 to TRBJ1-1; 7 nucleotides line up with TRBD1. The CDR3 consists of 16 residues. Germline V CDR1 and CDR2: SEHNR, FQNEAQ (reference sequence). V shed 6 bases, J shed 1 base, and the junction held 11 bases outside the gene matches. CDR3 nucleotide sequence: TGTGCCAGCAGGTCTTACCTGGGACAGCAGAACACTGAAGCTTTCTTT. This gives the protein CASRSYLGQQNTEAFF.

The gene calls are TRBV4-2 and TRBJ2-4; no definite D call. CDR1 is LGHNA and CDR2 is YNFKEQ in the germline V gene. This CDR3 is built from 17 residues. V was cut by 4 bases and J by 0 bases, with 16 bases left in between. The CDR3 DNA is TGTGCCAGCAGCCTAATACGACCCCAAGGAGCCAAAAACATTCAGTACTTC. This encodes CASSLIRPQGAKNIQYF.

The chain links TRBV19 to TRBJ1-5; 9 bases map to TRBD1. CDR1 is LNHDA, CDR2 SQIVND, per germline (reference sequence). J gave up 4 bases and V 9 bases, and 7 bases lay outside the gene matches. This CDR3 contains 14 residues. The CDR3 region has the DNA TGTGCCAGCAAAACAGGGGGCGTAAATCAGCCCCAGCATTTT. It codes for CASKTGGVNQPQHF.

The chain joins TRBV7-9 to TRBJ1-2; D possibly corresponds to TRBD1 (5 bases). The V gene's germline CDR1 is SEHNR and CDR2 FQNEAQ (reference sequence). Trimming took 3 bases from V and 2 from J, leaving 10 bases between them. The CDR3 sequence is 14 residues long. The CDR3 sequence: CASSFTGPNYGYTF. Written as DNA, the CDR3 is TGTGCCAGCAGCTTCACGGGACCGAACTATGGCTACACCTTC. Filled out from reference TRBV7-9 and TRBJ1-2, the complete variable domain reads DTGVSQNPRHKITKRGQNVTFRCDPISEHNRLYWYRQTLGQGPEFLTYFQNEAQLEKSRLLSDRFSAERPKGSFSTLEIQRTEQGDSAMYLCASSFTGPNYGYTFGSGTRLTVV.